The clone carrying this T cell receptor (beta chain) has a handful of counts. Its cognate antigen is unknown. The source of the sample is a study of CD8 T cells in ankylosing spondylitis. Findings and caveats of the study: Peripheral blood samples showed relatively rare disease-linked clones, and these clones were CD8+. In the blood and synovial fluid of reactive arthritis, some motif variants had been previously reported. The study looked at matched synovial fluid samples from ankylosing spondylitis patients. Disease-linked clones were reported to be significantly enriched there. Fewer than 10 highly homologous variants made up a TCR beta motif that seemed to typify ankylosing spondylitis blood.

There are 14 residues in the CDR3. Per germline, CDR1 DFQATT and CDR2 SNEGSKA (reference sequence). The J segment lost 5 bases and the V segment lost 3 bases, leaving 9 bases of the junction unmatched. Libraries for TCR beta were made by quantitative 5'-RACE with molecular barcodes. One entry per CDR3 protein results from TCRdb running MiXCR on the 5' RACE reads. The sample shows 750,000 to 850,000 distinct CDR3 sequences, 12% of them seen only once. This chain connects TRBV20-1 to TRBJ1-1; 7 bases are shared with TRBD1. The material sequenced was blood, either unsorted or a sorted T cell fraction (not recorded which). This clonotype was sampled from a male donor with ankylosing spondylitis. Here the CDR3 reads CSASTATGRTEAFF. The CDR3 DNA is TGCAGTGCTAGTACCGCGACAGGGAGGACTGAAGCTTTCTTT.